This is a list of T cell receptor beta chains from one sample in a study of sequential checkpoint blockade in melanoma. The repertoire was sequenced with immunoSEQ multiplex PCR; TCRdb's copy has only in-frame clones and lacks some. The repertoire holds about 28,000 clones, 70% to 85% seen once, with 13% in the top ten. Specimen: CD8+ T cells sorted from blood (inferred from file names), collected from a patient given nivolumab and ipilimumab in sequence. These receptors came from a human donor with melanoma. Each CDR3 is given with its conserved first and last residue. D genes are given only for firm matches. Clone size is not always given. Where it is, it says once, few, many or a class for expanded clones.

CDR3 length: 14
D gene: TRBD1
V gene: TRBV30
clone size: once
J gene: TRBJ2-2
CDR3 DNA: TGTGCCTGGAGTGAACAGGGGATCACCGGGGAGCTGTTTTTT
CDR3 protein: CAWSEQGITGELFF

CDR3 length: 16
D gene: .
V gene: TRBV21-1
clone size: large
J gene: TRBJ1-5
CDR3 DNA: TGTGCCAGCAGCTCCGGACAGGGGAGTATCTATCAGCCCCAGCATTTT
CDR3 protein: CASSSGQGSIYQPQHF

CDR3 length: 13
D gene: .
V gene: TRBV4-3
clone size: few
J gene: TRBJ1-1
CDR3 DNA: TGCGCCAGCAGCTCACAGGGTTACGGTGAAGCTTTCTTT
CDR3 protein: CASSSQGYGEAFF

CDR3 length: 14
D gene: .
V gene: TRBV13
clone size: few
J gene: TRBJ2-7
CDR3 DNA: TGTGCCAGCAGCTCCGACATTCAGGGCTACGAGCAGTACTTC
CDR3 protein: CASSSDIQGYEQYF

CDR3 length: 15
D gene: .
V gene: TRBV27
clone size: once
J gene: TRBJ1-2
CDR3 DNA: TGTGCCAGCAGTTCCCTTGGGAGGCAGCCCTATGGCTACACCTTC
CDR3 protein: CASSSLGRQPYGYTF

CDR3 length: 13
D gene: .
V gene: TRBV5-1
clone size: .
J gene: TRBJ2-7
CDR3 DNA: TGCGCCAGCAGTCGGACATCCTCCTACGAGCAGTACTTC
CDR3 protein: CASSRTSSYEQYF

CDR3 length: 14
D gene: .
V gene: TRBV27
clone size: .
J gene: TRBJ2-7
CDR3 DNA: TGTGCCAGCAGTTTATCCTCTAGCTTCTACGAGCAGTACTTC
CDR3 protein: CASSLSSSFYEQYF

CDR3 length: 16
D gene: TRBD1
V gene: TRBV7-9
clone size: .
J gene: TRBJ1-4
CDR3 DNA: TGTGCCAGCAGCCAGGGGGCCGGAGGGGATAAGGAAAAACTGTTTTTT
CDR3 protein: CASSQGAGGDKEKLFF

CDR3 length: 16
D gene: TRBD2
V gene: TRBV5-1
clone size: .
J gene: TRBJ2-2
CDR3 DNA: TGCGCCAGCAGCTCGCCAGGACTAGCTAACACCGGGGAGCTGTTTTTT
CDR3 protein: CASSSPGLANTGELFF

CDR3 length: 18
D gene: TRBD1
V gene: TRBV4-1
clone size: once
J gene: TRBJ1-2
CDR3 DNA: TGCGCCAGCAGCCAAAGTGGAGTCGGGACAGGGGATAACTATGGCTACACCTTC
CDR3 protein: CASSQSGVGTGDNYGYTF

CDR3 length: 14
D gene: TRBD1
V gene: TRBV2
clone size: .
J gene: TRBJ2-1
CDR3 DNA: TGTGCCAGCAGACTGGACAGGGGGAACAATGAGCAGTTCTTC
CDR3 protein: CASRLDRGNNEQFF

CDR3 length: 14
D gene: .
V gene: TRBV27
clone size: .
J gene: TRBJ2-1
CDR3 DNA: TGTGCCAGCAGTTTATTTGTCAGCTACAATGAGCAGTTCTTC
CDR3 protein: CASSLFVSYNEQFF

CDR3 length: 12
D gene: .
V gene: TRBV9
clone size: .
J gene: TRBJ2-6
CDR3 DNA: TGTGCCCCGAGGCGGGTGCAGACCGTCCTGACTTTC
CDR3 protein: CAPRRVQTVLTF

CDR3 length: 13
D gene: TRBD1
V gene: TRBV13
clone size: once
J gene: TRBJ2-2
CDR3 DNA: TGTGCCATCCCCGGGACAGATTACGGGGAGCTGTTTTTT
CDR3 protein: CAIPGTDYGELFF

CDR3 length: 13
D gene: .
V gene: TRBV1
clone size: .
J gene: TRBJ2-7
CDR3 DNA: TGCACCAGCAGCTCTAGCGGGGGGGACGAGCAGTACTTC
CDR3 protein: CTSSSSGGDEQYF

CDR3 length: 15
D gene: .
V gene: TRBV6-1
clone size: .
J gene: TRBJ2-1
CDR3 DNA: TGTGCCAGCAGTGAACGGGGGAACGGTTACAATGAGCAGTTCTTC
CDR3 protein: CASSERGNGYNEQFF

CDR3 length: 15
D gene: TRBD1
V gene: TRBV2
clone size: few
J gene: TRBJ2-3
CDR3 DNA: TGTGCCAGCACCGGGACAGGGCGGAGGACAGATACGCAGTATTTT
CDR3 protein: CASTGTGRRTDTQYF

CDR3 length: 16
D gene: TRBD2
V gene: TRBV9
clone size: .
J gene: TRBJ2-3
CDR3 DNA: TGTGCCAGCAGCGTAGAGGCGGGGGGCACCACAGATACGCAGTATTTT
CDR3 protein: CASSVEAGGTTDTQYF